Below are 14 T cell receptor beta chains sequenced from a single sample in a study of cytomegalovirus exposure and HLA in healthy donors. TCRdb's table, derived via immunoSEQ multiplex PCR, lists solely in-frame clones and lacks some. In the table there are approximately 120,000 clones, around 94% of which are singletons. The sample was PBMCs. Every receptor here comes from a woman in her late teens or twenties in good health and CMV-seronegative.

The gene calls are TRBV28 and TRBJ2-5, with TRBD1 matching over 10 bases. The length of the CDR3 is 15 residues. Germline CDR1 is MDHEN and CDR2 is SYDVKM. Germline trimming cut 5 bases from V and 2 bases from J; bases unmatched to any gene: 5. CDR3: CASSTGQGLQETQYF. CDR3 coding DNA: TGTGCCAGCAGTACGGGACAGGGGCTACAAGAGACCCAGTACTTC.

The V call is TRBV2, the J call TRBJ1-1; no firm D call. V dropped 8 bases and J dropped 4 bases, with 17 bases sitting between them. This CDR3 spans 14 amino acids. Germline values: CDR1 SNHLY, CDR2 FYNNEI. DNA of the CDR3: TGTGCCAGCGGTTGGAGTGCGGGAGGCACTGAAGCTTTCTTT. Protein: CASGWSAGGTEAFF. The full variable domain, rest sourced from reference TRBV2 and TRBJ1-1, is EPEVTQTPSHQVTQMGQEVILRCVPISNHLYFYWYRQILGQKVEFLVSFYNNEISEKSEIFDDQFSVERPDGSNFTLKIRSTKLEDSAMYFCASGWSAGGTEAFFGQGTRLTVV.

The genes are TRBV7-2 and TRBJ2-5; the match to TRBD2 covers 13 bases. Germline V gene lookup returns CDR1 SGHTA and CDR2 FQGNSA. V shed 1 base, J shed 4 bases, and the junction held 6 bases outside the gene matches. The CDR3 runs 17 residues. CDR3 sequence (DNA): TGTGCCAGCAGCTTAGTTCCACTAGCGGGAGGGGCAGAGACCCAGTACTTC. Protein product: CASSLVPLAGGAETQYF.

This chain connects TRBV5-6 to TRBJ2-1, with TRBD2 as a possible D gene (5 bases). The CDR3 covers 15 residues. Germline lookup yields CDR1 SGHDT and CDR2 YYEEEE. V lost 2 bases, J lost 7 bases, and 16 bases lay in between. CDR3 region: CASSFEGLLENEQFF. In DNA, the CDR3 is TGTGCCAGCAGCTTTGAGGGTCTCCTCGAGAATGAGCAGTTCTTC. The whole variable domain, remainder taken from reference TRBV5-6 and TRBJ2-1, is DAGVTQSPTHLIKTRGQQVTLRCSPKSGHDTVSWYQQALGQGPQFIFQYYEEEERQRGNFPDRFSGHQFPNYSSELNVNALLLGDSALYLCASSFEGLLENEQFFGPGTRLTVL.

The rearrangement links TRBV6-5 to TRBJ2-7, with TRBD1 matching over 8 bases. CDR1 and CDR2 (germline): MNHEY, SVGAGI. V trimming: 6 bases; J trimming: 3 bases; junction bases outside the gene matches: 7. The CDR3 length is 14 residues. The CDR3 spells CASRPGTGRYEQYF. Here the CDR3 DNA reads TGTGCCAGCAGGCCCGGGACAGGCCGCTACGAGCAGTACTTC.

The chain uses TRBV6-5 and TRBJ2-1, with 8 bases that match TRBD2. The ends lost 5 bases at V and 1 base at J; junction bases unmatched: 4. Germline CDR1 reads MNHEY; CDR2 reads SVGAGI. The CDR3 is made up of 15 amino acids. This chain's CDR3 is CASSITSGSYNEQFF. CDR3 nucleotide sequence: TGTGCCAGCAGTATCACTAGCGGTTCCTACAATGAGCAGTTCTTC.

The chain combines TRBV13 with TRBJ2-1, with a tentative D call TRBD2 (6 bases). Trimming removed 5 bases from V and 6 bases from J, with 20 bases in between. The CDR3 length is 16 residues. CDR1 PRHDT and CDR2 FYEKMQ come from the germline V gene (reference sequence). The CDR3 DNA is TGTGCCAGCAGCCGATATGGCGGGCTAGCGATCAATGAGCAGTTCTTC. It is translated as CASSRYGGLAINEQFF.

This clone was detected once. The gene calls are TRBV19 and TRBJ2-3; the match to TRBD2 covers 10 bases. The V gene end was trimmed by 3 bases and the J gene end by 7 bases; junction bases not matched to a gene: 7. Germline-derived CDR1 and CDR2 are LNHDA and SQIVND (reference sequence). CDR3 length equals 15 residues. The CDR3 spells CASSISSGSRNTQYF. The CDR3, as DNA: TGTGCCAGTAGTATCTCTAGCGGGAGTAGAAATACGCAGTATTTT.

The V gene is TRBV18, the J gene TRBJ2-5; possible D gene TRBD1, 5 bases. The V gene lost 0 bases and the J gene lost 5 bases, with 13 bases spanning the gap. The CDR3 loop spans 15 amino acids. Germline V gene sequence: CDR1 KGHSH, CDR2 LQKENI. Here the CDR3 DNA reads TGTGCCAGCTCACCACCGGAAGGGGCAGTTGAGACCCAGTACTTC. Its protein is CASSPPEGAVETQYF.

The rearrangement joins TRBV9 to TRBJ2-7, with TRBD1 as a possible D gene (5 bases). The CDR3 spans 16 residues. Trimming removed 0 bases from V and 2 bases from J, with 15 bases in between. CDR1 and CDR2 (germline): SGDLS, YYNGEE. Here the CDR3 reads CASSVDGQALTYEQYF. CDR3 nucleotides: TGTGCCAGCAGCGTAGATGGACAAGCCCTAACCTACGAGCAGTACTTC.

J is TRBJ2-1 and V is TRBV4-1; no reliable D call. Trimming shortened V by 0 bases and J by 9 bases, and 9 bases separated the two germline ends. Germline CDR1 reads MGHRA; CDR2 reads YSYEKL. This CDR3 has 13 amino acids. CDR3 in DNA: TGCGCCAGCAGCCAAGATTGGGCCGTTGAGCAGTTCTTC. The encoded protein is CASSQDWAVEQFF.

The chain joins TRBV18 to TRBJ1-2; the D gene is possibly TRBD1 (5 bases). Between the trimmed V and J ends, which lost 6 bases and 2 bases, there was a span of 22 bases. Germline-derived CDR1 and CDR2 are KGHSH and LQKENI. The CDR3 has 17 amino acids. CDR3 sequence (DNA): TGTGCCAGCTCCCCCTCCAGGGCACTACAAGAGAACTATGGCTACACCTTC. Translation: CASSPSRALQENYGYTF.

V usage is TRBV10-1 and J usage is TRBJ2-2, with 8 bases lining up with TRBD1. Germline assignment: CDR1 WNHNN and CDR2 SYGVQD (reference sequence). The CDR3 runs to 18 residues. V gave up 0 bases and J gave up 1 base; unmatched junction bases: 7. CDR3 loop: CASSESLLDRENTGELFF. The DNA of the CDR3 is TGCGCCAGCAGTGAGTCCCTTTTGGACAGGGAGAACACCGGGGAGCTGTTTTTT.

The rearrangement joins TRBV30 to TRBJ2-2; D is undetermined. The CDR3 runs 15 residues. The V gene lost 0 bases and the J gene lost 3 bases, with 11 bases spanning the gap. CDR1 GTSNPN and CDR2 SVGIG come from the germline V gene (reference sequence). Here the CDR3 reads CAWSVLSTYTGELFF. As DNA, the CDR3 is TGTGCCTGGAGTGTACTGTCTACGTACACCGGGGAGCTGTTTTTT.